The present entry profiles one T cell receptor (beta chain) with its context. Its matching antigen is unknown. This sample was included in a study of OX40 agonist ivuxolimab in advanced cancers. Across the study: Earlier treatment with anti-PD-1, anti-PD-L1 or anti-CTLA-4 was permitted, and roughly 42% had received some. Study findings and constraints: Expanded peripheral T cell antigen specificity was not determined. There was clonal expansion of CD4+ and CD8+ blood T cells by week 6 at 0.1 to 3.0 mg/kg.

Profiling relied on immunoSEQ multiplex PCR, and the TCRdb table lists in-frame clones only, not all of them. The table includes around 74,000 clones, roughly 91% detected once. The starting material was CD4+ or CD8+ T cells sorted from blood, obtained in a trial of the OX40 agonist ivuxolimab. The source is an adult with an advanced solid tumor such as melanoma, head and neck, liver or kidney cancer.

The CDR3 here is CASGLRLDSRAFF. The CDR3 nucleotides are TGTGCTAGTGGTTTGAGGTTGGACAGCAGAGCTTTCTTT. V gene TRBV12-5 combines with J gene TRBJ1-1; D may be TRBD1 (6 bases). The CDR3 runs 13 residues. The germline CDR1 and CDR2 sequences are LGHNT and FRNRAP. The V gene lost 2 bases and the J gene lost 10 bases, with 14 bases spanning the gap.